This TCR beta chain was identified in a study of regulatory T cells in long-lasting Graves disease. This CDR3 is 14 amino acids long. Trimming shortened V by 5 bases and J by 2 bases, and 10 bases separated the two germline ends. Construction of TCR beta libraries relied on iRepertoire HTBI primers and on Arm-PCR targeting CDR3 regions. How the authors handled the data: Looking across samples, the authors found some 67 TRBV and 14 to 15 TRBJ segments. From the multiplex PCR reads, TCRdb called clonotypes with MiXCR, one entry per CDR3 protein. TCRdb, not the authors, supplied the V and J calls. The sample records 600,000 to 850,000 distinct CDR3 sequences, approximately 31% being singletons. Study findings and constraints: Accuracy was perhaps lowered by the small sample size. Patients with persistent Graves' had lower TCR diversity than newly diagnosed patients. Analysis covered peripheral blood alone, not thyroid tissue.

The table lists this clonotype with many counts. Its cognate antigen is unknown. Indicated time point: persistent/refractory GD, antithyroid drugs over 5 years with positive TRAb. Making the TCR library involved RNA that had been extracted from PBMCs. The receptor's source is a female donor with Graves disease. The chain has TRBV12-3 or TRBV12-4 and TRBJ1-5, with D possibly matching TRBD1 (6 bases). Sequenced material: peripheral blood mononuclear cells (PBMCs), taken when the disease was refractory, from a patient treated with antithyroid drugs. In nucleotides, the CDR3 is TGTGCCAGCAGTCGCGGACAGCGCAATCAGCCCCAGCATTTT. This gives the protein CASSRGQRNQPQHF.